The entry that follows covers one T cell receptor (beta chain) sequence. A single count supports this clone. No antigen is known for it. Per-base qualities were not stored, and no clone one base away is much larger. This record comes from a study of PD-1 blockade in mismatch repair-deficient tumors (dated by TCRdb to the late 2010s). Turning to the overall study: Between late 2013 and 2016, the trial enrolled about 78 consecutive patients with around 11 types of mismatch repair-deficient cancer, all of whom had received prior treatment and were progressing. Tumor-associated T cell clones were tracked in the peripheral blood of patients responding to PD-1 blockade by deep sequencing of TCR CDR3 regions.

V is reduced by 2 bases and J by 8 bases, leaving a spacing of 12 bases between them. The CDR3 measures 14 amino acids from cysteine to phenylalanine. Of all the DNA, just the CDR3 is kept, 42 bases in frame from base 1. Taken from the germline V gene, the CDR1 and CDR2 loops are MNHEY and SVGAGI. Read against the paper, the sample's time point label means: peripheral blood before pembrolizumab. For each enrolled patient, mismatch repair deficiency was established using either polymerase chain reaction or immunohistochemistry. TCR sequencing was carried out for three patients who responded to pembrolizumab therapy. In the phase II trial, pembrolizumab PD-1 blockade was tested prospectively in advanced mismatch repair-deficient cancers, no matter which tissue of origin the cancers came from. Serial peripheral blood T cell samples were collected before and at multiple times after starting PD-1 blockade. Blood sampling time points were reported as weeks after the first dose of pembrolizumab.

What the work shows at the level of the full study, not this receptor alone: Tumor-resident clones, often undetectable in blood before treatment, expanded rapidly after pembrolizumab and then contracted, generally before radiologic responses.

Receptor amplification or capture employed the immunoSEQ multiplex PCR assay. TCRdb mirrors the immuneACCESS table, restricted to in-frame sequences. Some clones are absent from its copies; in checked studies, under half trace to an unresolved V gene, and the reason for the others is unknown. Counted in this sample were just over 25,000 clones; about 88% of them appeared once. The top ten clones comprise more than 2.5% of the sample. The V and J segments used are TRBV6-5 and TRBJ1-4, with a tentative D gene TRBD1 over 5 matching bases. The TCR was taken from an adult with mismatch repair-deficient cancer. The source material was PBMCs, sampled before pembrolizumab treatment. The DNA sequence follows: TGTGCCAGCAGTTACAGGGGCAGTTCGGAAAAACTGTTTTTT. Its product reads: CASSYRGSSEKLFF.